Presented here are 3 T cell receptor beta chains from one specimen sequenced in a study of T cell responses to AZD1222 COVID-19 vaccine. Sequenced by immunoSEQ multiplex PCR; TCRdb stores in-frame clones only, minus some. The data hold roughly 120,000 clones, with 88% observed a single time. The starting material was peripheral blood, obtained on day 0 of AZD1222 vaccination. The origin of the receptors is an adult in good health.

The J gene is TRBJ1-2, the V gene TRBV7-2; D unresolved. V was pared by 5 bases and J by 6 bases, with 10 bases between. CDR1 is SGHTA and CDR2 is FQGNSA in the germline V gene. The CDR3 contains 12 residues. CDR3 nucleotides: TGTGCCAGCAGCCACATCGTGGATGGCTACACCTTC. This codes for CASSHIVDGYTF.

In DNA form, the CDR3 reads TGTGCCAGCAGCCAAGTTACGGGGCGCCGGGAGCAGTACTTC. Its protein is CASSQVTGRREQYF. The V and J genes are TRBV3-1 (or the pseudogene TRBV3-2) and TRBJ2-7; possibly TRBD1 or TRBD2 for D (5 bases each). CDR1 LGHDT and CDR2 YNNKEL come from the germline V gene (reference sequence). V was shortened by 1 base and J by 7 bases, with 14 bases between the two germline ends. The length of the CDR3 is 14 residues.

The chain recombines TRBV9 with TRBJ1-1; tentative D call: TRBD1 (5 bases). Germline loops: CDR1 SGDLS, CDR2 YYNGEE. The CDR3 has 15 residues. V shed 0 bases and J shed 2 bases, with 11 bases lying between them. The CDR3 DNA sequence: TGTGCCAGCAGCGTAGGGTGGGGGGGAAACACTGAAGCTTTCTTT. Translated, it gives CASSVGWGGNTEAFF.